This is a list of T cell receptor beta chains from one sample in a study of OX40 agonist ivuxolimab in advanced cancers. Sequenced by immunoSEQ multiplex PCR; TCRdb stores in-frame clones only, minus some. The sample lists 47,000 or so clones; approximately 86% were seen once. The material sequenced was CD4+ or CD8+ T cells sorted from blood, taken in a trial of the OX40 agonist ivuxolimab. Receptors were obtained from an adult with an advanced solid tumor such as melanoma, head and neck, liver or kidney cancer. CDR3s include the opening cysteine and the closing phenylalanine or tryptophan. D genes are given only for firm matches. Rows may omit the clone size; those that give it use once, few, many or a size class.

CDR3aa	d_gene	v_gene	len	j_gene	abundance
CASTPPGAGELFF	-	TRBV6-9	13	TRBJ2-2	-
CASSVSGLARSGELFF	TRBD2	TRBV9	16	TRBJ2-2	-
CASSLSMGNEQFF	-	TRBV27	13	TRBJ2-1	-
CASSLRGSYNEQFF	-	TRBV5-6	14	TRBJ2-1	-
CASSLWGGDNQPQHF	-	TRBV27	15	TRBJ1-5	once
CASSYSTLGGGNTIYF	-	TRBV6-6	16	TRBJ1-3	-
CASSPGTGGDEQFF	-	TRBV7-7	14	TRBJ2-1	many
CAISEGGLASYEQYF	TRBD2	TRBV10-3	15	TRBJ2-7	-
CASSLGGNFNQPQHF	-	TRBV27	15	TRBJ1-5	once
CASSRRRGNSNQPQHF	-	TRBV19	16	TRBJ1-5	-
CASRQGINQPQHF	TRBD1	TRBV27	13	TRBJ1-5	few
CASSEGPDGFSGNTIYF	-	TRBV6-1	17	TRBJ1-3	-
CASSGTSGSMNEQFF	TRBD2	TRBV5-4	15	TRBJ2-1	-
CASSPDGNEQFF	-	TRBV13	12	TRBJ2-1	-
CASSLERGQSYGYTF	-	TRBV11-2	15	TRBJ1-2	-
CASSRRLAGSSYNEQFF	TRBD2	TRBV7-2	17	TRBJ2-1	-
CATSRDSGPGTEAFF	-	TRBV15	15	TRBJ1-1	-
CASSLASTGELFF	-	TRBV7-9	13	TRBJ2-2	-
CASSTPGLNSPLHF	-	TRBV5-6	14	TRBJ1-6	-
CASSLGQSDQYF	-	TRBV5-8	12	TRBJ2-5	once
CASSYSLTGTDTQYF	-	TRBV6-5	15	TRBJ2-3	-
CASSPRAYSDQETQYF	-	TRBV27	16	TRBJ2-5	-